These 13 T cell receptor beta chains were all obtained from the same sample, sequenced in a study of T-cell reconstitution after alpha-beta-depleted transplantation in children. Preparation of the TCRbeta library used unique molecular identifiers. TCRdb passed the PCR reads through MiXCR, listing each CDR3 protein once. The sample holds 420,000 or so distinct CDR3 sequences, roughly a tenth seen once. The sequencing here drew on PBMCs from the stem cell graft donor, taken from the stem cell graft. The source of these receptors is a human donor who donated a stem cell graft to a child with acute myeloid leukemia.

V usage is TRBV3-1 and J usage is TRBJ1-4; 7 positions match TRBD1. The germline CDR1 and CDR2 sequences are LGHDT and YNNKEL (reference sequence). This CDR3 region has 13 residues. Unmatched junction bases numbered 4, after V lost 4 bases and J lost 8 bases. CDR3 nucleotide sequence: TGTGCCAGCAGCCCGGACAGGTCCGAAAAACTGTTTTTT. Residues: CASSPDRSEKLFF.

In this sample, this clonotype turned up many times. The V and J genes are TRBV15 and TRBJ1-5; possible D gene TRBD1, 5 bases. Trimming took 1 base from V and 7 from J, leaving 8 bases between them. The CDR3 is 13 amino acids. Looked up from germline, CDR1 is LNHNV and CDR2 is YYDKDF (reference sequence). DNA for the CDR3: TGTGCCACCAGCAGAGGGGGGAAACAGCCCCAGCATTTT. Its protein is CATSRGGKQPQHF.

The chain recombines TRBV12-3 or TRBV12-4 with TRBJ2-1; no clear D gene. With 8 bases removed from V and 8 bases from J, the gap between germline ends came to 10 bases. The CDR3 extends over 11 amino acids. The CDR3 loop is CASGRWDEQFF. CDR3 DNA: TGTGCCAGCGGTCGTTGGGATGAGCAGTTCTTC.

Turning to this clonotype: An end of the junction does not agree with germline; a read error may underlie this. The DNA for the CDR3 is TGTGCCAGCTGCCAAGTTGCGGGGGGAGCAGATACGCAGTATTTT. Protein: CASCQVAGGADTQYF. V is TRBV3-1 and J is TRBJ2-3, with 8 bases fitting TRBD2. The CDR3 length is 15 residues. The germline gives CDR1 LGHDT, CDR2 YNNKEL (reference sequence).

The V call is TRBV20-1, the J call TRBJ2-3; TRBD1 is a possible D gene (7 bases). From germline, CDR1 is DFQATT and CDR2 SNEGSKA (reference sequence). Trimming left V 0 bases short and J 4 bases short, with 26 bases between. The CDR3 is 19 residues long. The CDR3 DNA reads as TGCAGTGCTAGAGATAGGAGGGACAGATTAATGTCGGCTTCAGATACGCAGTATTTT. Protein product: CSARDRRDRLMSASDTQYF.

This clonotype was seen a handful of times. CDR3 region: CASSYPTGLGAQYF. The CDR3 DNA reads TGTGCCAGCAGTTACCCCACAGGACTGGGAGCCCAGTACTTC. The rearrangement uses TRBV6-5 and TRBJ2-5, with D perhaps assigned TRBD1 or TRBD2 (5 bases each). The CDR3 loop spans 14 amino acids. Germline V gene sequence: CDR1 MNHEY, CDR2 SVGAGI. The ends were cut back, 2 bases at V and 9 bases at J, with 16 bases in the middle.

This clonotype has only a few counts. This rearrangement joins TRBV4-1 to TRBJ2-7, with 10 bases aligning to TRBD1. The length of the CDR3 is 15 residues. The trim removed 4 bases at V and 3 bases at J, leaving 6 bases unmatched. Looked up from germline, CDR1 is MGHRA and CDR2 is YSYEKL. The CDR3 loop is CASSLRGTGDYEQYF. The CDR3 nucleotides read TGCGCCAGCAGCCTCCGGGGGACAGGGGACTACGAGCAGTACTTC.

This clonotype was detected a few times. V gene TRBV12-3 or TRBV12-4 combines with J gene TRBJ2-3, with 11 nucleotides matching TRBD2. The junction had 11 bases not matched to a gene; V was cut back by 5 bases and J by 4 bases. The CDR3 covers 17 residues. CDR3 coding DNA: TGTGCCAGCAGTATTCCCTTAGCGGGGGGGCCTTCAGATACGCAGTATTTT. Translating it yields CASSIPLAGGPSDTQYF.

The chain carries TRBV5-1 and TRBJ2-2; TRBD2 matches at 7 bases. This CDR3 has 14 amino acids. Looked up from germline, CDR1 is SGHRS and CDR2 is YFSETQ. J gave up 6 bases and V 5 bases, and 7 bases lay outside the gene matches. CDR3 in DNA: TGCGCCAGCAGTCACCCCAGCGGGGCCGGGGAGCTGTTTTTT. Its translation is CASSHPSGAGELFF.

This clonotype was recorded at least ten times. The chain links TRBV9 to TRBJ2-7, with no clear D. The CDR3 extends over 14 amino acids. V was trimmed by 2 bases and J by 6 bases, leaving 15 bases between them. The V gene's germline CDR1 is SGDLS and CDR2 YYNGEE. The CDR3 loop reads CASSVAVEWGEQYF. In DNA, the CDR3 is TGTGCCAGCAGCGTCGCGGTAGAATGGGGCGAGCAGTACTTC.

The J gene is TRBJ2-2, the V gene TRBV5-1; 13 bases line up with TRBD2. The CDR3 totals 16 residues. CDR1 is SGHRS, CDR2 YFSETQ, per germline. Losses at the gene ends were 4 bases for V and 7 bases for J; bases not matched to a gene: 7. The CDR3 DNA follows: TGCGCCAGCAGCGAAACGGGACTAGCGGGGTACGGGGAGCTGTTTTTT. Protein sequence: CASSETGLAGYGELFF.

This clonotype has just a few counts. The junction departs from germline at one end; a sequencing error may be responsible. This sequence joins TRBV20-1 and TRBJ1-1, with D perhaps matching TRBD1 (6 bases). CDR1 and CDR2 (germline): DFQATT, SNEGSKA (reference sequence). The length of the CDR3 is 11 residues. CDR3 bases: TGCAGTGCTAGAGTGGGGGGCGAGCTGGTCTTT. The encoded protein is CSARVGGELVF.

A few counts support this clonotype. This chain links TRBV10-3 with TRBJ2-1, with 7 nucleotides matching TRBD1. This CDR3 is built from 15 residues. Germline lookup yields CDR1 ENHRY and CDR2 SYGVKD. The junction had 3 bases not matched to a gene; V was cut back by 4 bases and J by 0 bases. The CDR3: CAISAGQASYNEQFF. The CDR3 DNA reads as TGTGCCATCAGTGCAGGACAGGCCTCCTACAATGAGCAGTTCTTC.